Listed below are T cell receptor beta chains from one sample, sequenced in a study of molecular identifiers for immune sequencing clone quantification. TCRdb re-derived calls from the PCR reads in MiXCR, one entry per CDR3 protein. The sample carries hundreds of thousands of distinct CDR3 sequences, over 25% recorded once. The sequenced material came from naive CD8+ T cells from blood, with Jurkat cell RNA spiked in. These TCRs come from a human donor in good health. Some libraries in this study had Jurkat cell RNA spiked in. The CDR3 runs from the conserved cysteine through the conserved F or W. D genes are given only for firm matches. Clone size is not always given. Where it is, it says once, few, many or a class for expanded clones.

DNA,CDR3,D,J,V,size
TGTGCCCGCTCCCCCACCCGGGGGGGGCCCCAATACGAGCAGTACTTC,CARSPTRGGPQYEQYF,TRBD2,TRBJ2-7,TRBV18,NA
TGCAGCGTTGACCCTAAAATTCCTGGCTACACCTTC,CSVDPKIPGYTF,NA,TRBJ1-2,TRBV29-1,many
TGTGCCAGCAGTTTTGGTACAGGGGTGTCTGAAGCTTTCTTT,CASSFGTGVSEAFF,TRBD1,TRBJ1-1,TRBV28,many
TGTGCCAGCAGTTTATCTGAGGGCTCCTATAATTCACCCCTCCACTTT,CASSLSEGSYNSPLHF,NA,TRBJ1-6,TRBV27,once
TGCGCCAGCAGCCATAGACAGGATCACAATGAGCAGTTCTTC,CASSHRQDHNEQFF,NA,TRBJ2-1,TRBV4-1,NA
TGTGCCACCAGCAGAGAAGGGGGATGGACAGGGATGTACGCTGAAGCTTTCTTT,CATSREGGWTGMYAEAFF,TRBD1,TRBJ1-1,TRBV15,NA
TGCAGTGCTAGAGATTTTGGGGGCGTCTATGGCTACACCTTC,CSARDFGGVYGYTF,NA,TRBJ1-2,TRBV20-1,few
TGTGCCAGCAGCGGGAATACCTACGAGCAGTACTTC,CASSGNTYEQYF,TRBD2,TRBJ2-7,TRBV19,NA
TGTGCCAGCAGCTTAGCGCAAGCGGGAGGGCCCTACGAGCAGTACTTC,CASSLAQAGGPYEQYF,TRBD2,TRBJ2-7,TRBV7-6,many
TGTGCCAGCAGCAACGCCGGGACAGGCTACACTGAAGCTTTCTTT,CASSNAGTGYTEAFF,TRBD1,TRBJ1-1,TRBV3-1,many
TGTGCCAGCAGCCTCTACAGGGTCACCGGGGAGCTGTTTTTT,CASSLYRVTGELFF,NA,TRBJ2-2,TRBV6-2/TRBV6-3,many
TGCAGTGCTAGGGATCCGGCGGGCTACGAGCAGTACTTC,CSARDPAGYEQYF,NA,TRBJ2-7,TRBV20-1,many
TGTGCCAGTAGTATAAGGCTGGGACAGGGGTTGCACACCGGGGAGCTGTTTTTT,CASSIRLGQGLHTGELFF,TRBD1,TRBJ2-2,TRBV19,NA
TGTGCCAGCAGCCAACTGCCCAAGTCAGGCAGAATCGGGCACGAGCAGTACTTC,CASSQLPKSGRIGHEQYF,NA,TRBJ2-7,TRBV4-2,NA
TGCAGTGCTAGAGATCGGGCCGTGAGCGCGGACTACGGGCAGTACTTC,CSARDRAVSADYGQYF,NA,TRBJ2-7,TRBV20-1,few
TGTGCCAGCATGCTAGGTGGGGATCAAGAGACCCAGTACTTC,CASMLGGDQETQYF,NA,TRBJ2-5,TRBV7-9,many
TGTGCCAGTAGTATAGATAGCAGAGCAACTGAAGCTTTCTTT,CASSIDSRATEAFF,NA,TRBJ1-1,TRBV19,NA
TGTGCCAGCAGTCCCCGGCAAGAGCTTCGTTTGTTTTTT,CASSPRQELRLFF,NA,TRBJ2-2,TRBV28,few
TGTGCCAGCAATACAGGGGGTAACACTGAAGCTTTCTTT,CASNTGGNTEAFF,TRBD1,TRBJ1-1,TRBV27,few
TGTGCCAGCAGCTCCTACGACCCCCGGACAGCCCAAGAGACCCAGTACTTC,CASSSYDPRTAQETQYF,NA,TRBJ2-5,TRBV27,NA
TGTGCCAGCAGCACACAGGAGAACTATGGCTACACCTTC,CASSTQENYGYTF,NA,TRBJ1-2,TRBV13,few
TGCGCCAGCAGCCAAGATAGGCCTAGCGGTGAGCAGTACTTC,CASSQDRPSGEQYF,TRBD2,TRBJ2-7,TRBV4-3,many
TGTGCCAGCAGCTCCGGGACAGGGGTTTCTGAAGCTTTCTTT,CASSSGTGVSEAFF,TRBD1,TRBJ1-1,TRBV5-8,many
TGTGTCAGCAGCTTGAAGTTCGGGCGGCCCTCGGCGGATACGCAGTATTTT,CVSSLKFGRPSADTQYF,NA,TRBJ2-3,TRBV7-3,NA
TGTGCCACCAGCAGAGAACGGGGGATAGGGGAGACCCAGTACTTC,CATSRERGIGETQYF,NA,TRBJ2-5,TRBV15,few